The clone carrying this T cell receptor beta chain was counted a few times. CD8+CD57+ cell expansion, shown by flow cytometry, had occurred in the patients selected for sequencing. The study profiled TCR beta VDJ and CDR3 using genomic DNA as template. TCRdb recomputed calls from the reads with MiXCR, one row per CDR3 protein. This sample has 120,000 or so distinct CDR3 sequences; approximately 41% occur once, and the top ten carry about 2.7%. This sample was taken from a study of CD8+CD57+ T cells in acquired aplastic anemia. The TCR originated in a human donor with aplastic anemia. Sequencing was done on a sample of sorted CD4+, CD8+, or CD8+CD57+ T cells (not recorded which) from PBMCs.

The CDR3 loop is CASSRGQGYSYNSPLHF. The CDR3 nucleotides are TGTGCCAGCAGCCGCGGACAGGGCTATTCCTATAATTCACCCCTCCACTTT. The V gene is TRBV28, the J gene TRBJ1-6; TRBD1 agrees at 8 bases. This CDR3 spans 17 amino acids. In germline, CDR1 is MDHEN, CDR2 SYDVKM. V lost 6 bases and J lost 1; bases outside the gene matches: 8.